The source of this T cell receptor (beta chain) is a study of blood T cell repertoires in COVID-19. V was pared by 2 bases and J by 7 bases, with 6 bases of the junction left unmatched. Germline V gives CDR1 SGHDN, CDR2 FVKESK. The CDR3 runs to 15 residues. Clones were sequenced by immunoSEQ multiplex PCR, and TCRdb holds only the in-frame ones, with some missing. This sample has tens of thousands of clones, with roughly nine tenths found just once. Source material: peripheral blood. This clonotype originated in an elderly woman with active or convalescent COVID-19. The chain employs TRBV14 and TRBJ2-1; 9 bases are shared with TRBD2. CDR3 loop: CASSQQRGARNEQFF. DNA of the CDR3: TGTGCCAGCAGCCAACAGCGGGGGGCTAGGAATGAGCAGTTCTTC.